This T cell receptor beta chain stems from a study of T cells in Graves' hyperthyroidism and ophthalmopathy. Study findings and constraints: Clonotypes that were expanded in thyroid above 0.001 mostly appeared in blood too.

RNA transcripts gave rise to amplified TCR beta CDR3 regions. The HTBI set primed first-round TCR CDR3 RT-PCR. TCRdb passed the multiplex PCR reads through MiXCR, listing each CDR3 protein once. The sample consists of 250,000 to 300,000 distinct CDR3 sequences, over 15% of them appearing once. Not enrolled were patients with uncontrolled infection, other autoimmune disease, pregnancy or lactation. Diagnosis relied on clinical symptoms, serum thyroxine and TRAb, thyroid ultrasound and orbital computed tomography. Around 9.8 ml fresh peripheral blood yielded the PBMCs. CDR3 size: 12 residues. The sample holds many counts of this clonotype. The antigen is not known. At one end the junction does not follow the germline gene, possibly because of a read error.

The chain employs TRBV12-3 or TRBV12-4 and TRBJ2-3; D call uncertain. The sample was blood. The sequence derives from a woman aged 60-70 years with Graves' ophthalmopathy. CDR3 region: CASSLAPDTQYF. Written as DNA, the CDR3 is TGTGCCAGCAGCTTAGCCCCAGATACGCAGTATTTT.